The 5 T cell receptor beta chains presented below share a single source sample, sequenced in a study of cytomegalovirus exposure and HLA in healthy donors. In the PCR, 60 Vbeta and 13 Jbeta primers were used. Profiled with immunoSEQ multiplex PCR; TCRdb holds only in-frame clones, not every one. Of about 94,000 clones detected, 81% appear once; the ten largest clones hold approximately 10%. The sample taken for sequencing was PBMCs. These receptors all stem from a human donor in good health.

The V gene is TRBV6-1, the J gene TRBJ2-1; no firm D call. Trimming took 7 bases from V and 6 from J, leaving 13 bases between them. The CDR3 consists of 13 residues. Germline V gene data show CDR1 as MNHNS and CDR2 as SASEGT. The CDR3 here is CASIRPQANEQFF. CDR3 sequence (DNA): TGTGCCAGCATCCGACCTCAGGCCAATGAGCAGTTCTTC.

The chain uses TRBV7-6 and TRBJ1-3; TRBD1 aligns across 7 bases. The CDR3 spans 14 residues. Germline assignment: CDR1 SGHVS and CDR2 FNYEAQ. With 5 bases clipped from V and 2 bases from J, the junction kept 3 bases outside the gene matches. CDR3 region: CASSQTGAGNTIYF. CDR3 nucleotides: TGTGCCAGCAGCCAAACAGGGGCTGGAAACACCATATATTTT.

The J gene is TRBJ2-3, the V gene TRBV7-3, with TRBD2 matching 12 bases. The CDR3 has 16 amino acids. Trimming at V came to 3 bases and at J to 8 bases, leaving 9 bases not matched to a gene. The germline CDR1 and CDR2 sequences are SGHTA and FQGTGA. The DNA of the CDR3 is TGTGCCAGCAGCTTTGCTAGCGGGAGGGAAAGTGGTACGCAGTATTTT. It codes for CASSFASGRESGTQYF.

Here the CDR3 DNA reads TGTGCCAGCTTGGCCCTGAGGGGGAGGGCATCGGATACGCAGTATTTT. It translates to CASLALRGRASDTQYF. The rearrangement links TRBV28 to TRBJ2-3; a possible D gene is TRBD2 (7 bases). Deletions cut 8 bases from V and 6 bases from J, with 24 bases between. The CDR3 contains 16 residues. The germline V gene has CDR1 MDHEN and CDR2 SYDVKM.

The DNA of the CDR3 is TGTGCCAGTAGTATTAGTTTTCGGGGAGGAGGTGCTGAAAAACTGTTTTTT. Its protein is CASSISFRGGGAEKLFF. V is TRBV19 and J is TRBJ1-4; D call uncertain. With 3 bases removed from V and 7 bases from J, the gap between germline ends came to 21 bases. This CDR3 region has 17 residues. Germline V lookup: CDR1 LNHDA, CDR2 SQIVND (reference sequence).